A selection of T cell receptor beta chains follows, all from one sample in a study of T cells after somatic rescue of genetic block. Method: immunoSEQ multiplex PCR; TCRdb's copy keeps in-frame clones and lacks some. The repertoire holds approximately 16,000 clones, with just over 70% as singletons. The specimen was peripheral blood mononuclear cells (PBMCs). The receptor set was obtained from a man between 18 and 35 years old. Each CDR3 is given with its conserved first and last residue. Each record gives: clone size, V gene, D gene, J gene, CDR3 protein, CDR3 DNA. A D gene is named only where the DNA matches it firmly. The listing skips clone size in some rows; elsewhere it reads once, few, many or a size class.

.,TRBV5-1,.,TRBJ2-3,CASSILQGSTDTQYF,TGCGCCAGCAGCATTTTACAGGGCAGCACAGATACGCAGTATTTT
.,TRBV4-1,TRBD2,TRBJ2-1,CASSPLGGGAYNEQFF,TGCGCCAGCAGCCCTTTAGGCGGGGGGGCCTACAATGAGCAGTTCTTC
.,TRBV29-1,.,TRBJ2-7,CSVSSSYEQYF,TGCAGCGTGAGCAGCTCCTACGAGCAGTACTTC
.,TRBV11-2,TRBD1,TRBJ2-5,CASSLSVGQGPFQETQYF,TGTGCCAGCAGCTTATCAGTGGGACAGGGCCCCTTCCAAGAGACCCAGTACTTC
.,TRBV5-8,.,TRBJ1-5,CASSLASPGRPYSNQPQHF,TGTGCCAGCAGCTTGGCCTCCCCCGGACGGCCCTATAGCAATCAGCCCCAGCATTTT
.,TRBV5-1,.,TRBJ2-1,CASSTRDPRWDEQFF,TGCGCCAGCAGCACCCGGGACCCCCGGTGGGATGAGCAGTTCTTC
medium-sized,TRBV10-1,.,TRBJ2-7,CASSGDLAYEQYF,TGCGCCAGCAGTGGGGATCTCGCCTACGAGCAGTACTTC
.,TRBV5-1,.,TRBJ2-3,CASSLSTGEGYTQYF,TGCGCCAGCAGCTTGTCCACAGGGGAGGGCTATACGCAGTATTTT
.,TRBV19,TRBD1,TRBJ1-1,CASSIGGQGSTEAFF,TGTGCCAGTAGTATAGGGGGACAGGGAAGCACTGAAGCTTTCTTT
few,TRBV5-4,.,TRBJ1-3,CASSLGVNGNTIYF,TGTGCCAGCAGCTTAGGAGTGAATGGAAACACCATATATTTT
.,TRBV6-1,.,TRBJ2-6,CASSDGDGSGANVLTF,TGTGCCAGCAGTGATGGGGACGGCTCTGGGGCCAACGTCCTGACTTTC
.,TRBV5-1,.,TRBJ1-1,CASSLSGAFSGAEAFF,TGCGCCAGCAGCTTGAGCGGGGCGTTTTCCGGAGCTGAAGCTTTCTTT
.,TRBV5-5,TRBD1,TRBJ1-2,CASSLALTGVYGYTF,TGTGCCAGCAGCTTGGCATTGACAGGGGTCTATGGCTACACCTTC
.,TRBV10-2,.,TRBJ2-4,CASSDMAEGPIQYF,TGCGCCAGCAGTGATATGGCCGAGGGCCCCATTCAGTACTTC
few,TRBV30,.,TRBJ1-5,CAWTGWSNQPQHF,TGTGCCTGGACAGGGTGGAGCAATCAGCCCCAGCATTTT
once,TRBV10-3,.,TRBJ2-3,CAISEWGSSTDTQYF,TGTGCCATCAGTGAGTGGGGGTCTAGCACAGATACGCAGTATTTT
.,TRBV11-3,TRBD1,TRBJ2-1,CASSKGQGVSSYNEQFF,TGTGCCAGCAGCAAGGGACAGGGAGTTAGCTCCTACAATGAGCAGTTCTTC